These 30 T cell receptor beta chains originate from one sample sequenced in a study of neurological immune-mediated disorders. A single record per CDR3 protein comes from TCRdb applying MiXCR to the 5' RACE reads. The sample consists of approximately 58,000 distinct CDR3 sequences, roughly 11% of them appearing once. The source material was PBMCs. These receptors were collected from a man aged 55 to 70 in good health.

This clonotype was observed many times. The chain carries TRBV6-5 and TRBJ2-1; 8 nucleotides align to TRBD2. Trimming removed 2 bases from V and 6 bases from J; junction bases left unmatched: 6. This CDR3 has 15 amino acids. Per the germline V gene, CDR1 is MNHEY and CDR2 is SVGAGI. The CDR3 DNA sequence: TGTGCCAGCAGTTACGATCCAGCGGGGGTCAATGAGCAGTTCTTC. It translates to CASSYDPAGVNEQFF.

In its sample, this clonotype was seen many times. This chain's CDR3 is CASSQDRTQYF. The CDR3 coding sequence is TGTGCCAGCAGTCAGGACCGAACGCAGTATTTT. The chain uses TRBV28 and TRBJ2-3, with D unclear. Germline V gene data show CDR1 as MDHEN and CDR2 as SYDVKM. The CDR3 covers 11 residues. V lost 5 bases and J lost 9, with 9 bases in between.

This clonotype was seen a few times. V and J are TRBV5-1 and TRBJ2-7; 9 bases are shared with TRBD1. This CDR3 comprises 16 residues. The V gene end was trimmed by 4 bases and the J gene end by 0 bases; junction bases not matched to a gene: 8. Germline CDR1 reads SGHRS; CDR2 reads YFSETQ. DNA of the CDR3: TGCGCCAGCAGCCCATTGACAGGGGGTAGCTCCTACGAGCAGTACTTC. Translating it yields CASSPLTGGSSYEQYF. Combining the CDR3 with reference TRBV5-1 and TRBJ2-7 gives the whole variable domain KAGVTQTPRYLIKTRGQQVTLSCSPISGHRSVSWYQQTPGQGLQFLFEYFSETQRNKGNFPGRFSGRQFSNSRSEMNVSTLELGDSALYLCASSPLTGGSSYEQYFGPGTRLTVT.

For this clonotype: A much larger clone differs from this one at a single base, so this may be a read error. J is TRBJ2-1 and V is TRBV19, with no clear D. Germline V CDR1 and CDR2: LNHDA, SQIVND (reference sequence). Trimming took off 6 bases at V and 13 bases at J, with 16 bases between the two ends. This CDR3 has 12 amino acids. CDR3 DNA: TGTGCCAGTAGAAACGCTAGGAGTGATCAGTTCTTC. Translating gives CASRNARSDQFF.

This clonotype has ten or more counts. This chain links TRBV5-1 with TRBJ2-7; TRBD2 might be the D (6 bases). Per the germline V gene, CDR1 is SGHRS and CDR2 is YFSETQ. Trimming removed 4 bases from V and 0 bases from J, with 11 bases in between. There are 14 residues in the CDR3. The CDR3 protein is CASSPQTSSYEQYF. In nucleotides, the CDR3 is TGCGCCAGCAGCCCCCAGACTAGCTCCTACGAGCAGTACTTC.

This clonotype was counted many times. V is TRBV28 and J is TRBJ2-3, with TRBD2 matching over 7 bases. Germline V CDR1 and CDR2: MDHEN, SYDVKM. The J segment lost 2 bases and the V segment lost 6 bases, leaving 8 bases of the junction unmatched. The CDR3 extends over 15 amino acids. CDR3 DNA: TGTGCCAGCAGCCCGGGGGGTGAGGCCACAGATACGCAGTATTTT. Protein: CASSPGGEATDTQYF.

This clonotype was counted at least ten times. The V gene is TRBV5-1, the J gene TRBJ2-7; TRBD2 aligns across 8 bases. Germline CDR1 and CDR2: SGHRS and YFSETQ. This CDR3 is 14 amino acids long. V was pared by 7 bases and J by 1 base, with 7 bases of the junction left unmatched. CDR3 loop: CASRGGTSSYEQYF. CDR3 nucleotides: TGCGCCAGCCGGGGGGGCACCTCTTCCTACGAGCAGTACTTC.

This clonotype showed up many times. V gene TRBV6-2 or TRBV6-3 combines with J gene TRBJ2-1; 8 nucleotides agree with TRBD2. This CDR3 is built from 16 residues. Unmatched junction bases numbered 4, after V lost 0 bases and J lost 3 bases. Germline V gene sequence: CDR1 MNHEY, CDR2 SVGEGT. The CDR3 here is CASSYSAGGDYNEQFF. Written as DNA, the CDR3 is TGTGCCAGCAGTTACTCTGCCGGGGGGGACTACAATGAGCAGTTCTTC.

This clonotype was observed many times. This sequence joins TRBV4-3 and TRBJ2-7; D is perhaps TRBD2 (6 bases). This CDR3 is built from 11 residues. V was pared by 10 bases and J by 5 bases, with 12 bases between. From germline, CDR1 is LGHNA and CDR2 YSLEER. CDR3 in amino acids: CAKRGGDEQYF. The CDR3 DNA sequence: TGCGCCAAACGTGGAGGGGACGAGCAGTACTTC.

This clonotype was recorded at least ten times. This chain links TRBV29-1 with TRBJ1-4; 8 nucleotides match TRBD1. This CDR3 is 17 amino acids long. V trimming: 6 bases; J trimming: 8 bases; junction bases outside the gene matches: 20. The germline V gene encodes CDR1 SQVTM and CDR2 ANQGSEA. The CDR3, as DNA: TGCAGCGTGGGCCCGGGACAGGACGACCCGGGGGGAGAAAAACTGTTTTTT. It translates to CSVGPGQDDPGGEKLFF.

This clonotype was found many times. The gene calls are TRBV6-2 or TRBV6-3 and TRBJ1-5, with 8 bases identical to TRBD1. The germline gives CDR1 MNHEY, CDR2 SVGEGT. The CDR3 is made up of 16 amino acids. V dropped 6 bases and J dropped 4; count of bases not matched to a gene: 11. This CDR3 is CASRTTGTGFNQPQHF. The DNA for the CDR3 is TGTGCCAGCAGAACGACTGGGACAGGATTTAATCAGCCCCAGCATTTT.

This clonotype has at least ten counts. The J gene is TRBJ1-1, the V gene TRBV7-2, with D maybe TRBD1 (5 bases). The length of the CDR3 is 14 residues. Germline CDR1 reads SGHTA; CDR2 reads FQGNSA. V was clipped by 6 bases and J by 4 bases, with 15 bases between them. CDR3 loop: CASSSIIGVTEAFF. The CDR3 coding sequence is TGTGCCAGCAGTTCCATTATAGGGGTCACTGAAGCTTTCTTT.

Ten or more counts support this clonotype. The gene calls are TRBV7-2 and TRBJ2-1, with a tentative D call TRBD2 (6 bases). V lost 1 base and J lost 1, with 11 bases in between. The CDR3 totals 16 residues. The V gene's germline CDR1 is SGHTA and CDR2 FQGNSA. The CDR3 DNA follows: TGTGCCAGCAGCTTAGGTGCGGGGTGGTCCTACAATGAGCAGTTCTTC. It is translated as CASSLGAGWSYNEQFF.

This clonotype was found many times. The CDR3 is CSVRGQLSEQYF. CDR3 coding DNA: TGCAGTGTTCGGGGTCAGTTAAGCGAGCAGTACTTC. V usage is TRBV20-1 and J usage is TRBJ2-7; D may be TRBD2 (5 bases). Trimming removed 7 bases from V and 6 bases from J, with 16 bases in between. CDR3 length equals 12 residues. CDR1 is DFQATT and CDR2 is SNEGSKA in the germline V gene (reference sequence).

In this sample, this clonotype turned up many times. The gene calls are TRBV7-9 and TRBJ1-2; 12 bases agree with TRBD1. J lost 7 bases, V lost 8 bases, and 5 bases had no gene match. Per the germline V gene, CDR1 is SEHNR and CDR2 is FQNEAQ (reference sequence). This CDR3 is 13 amino acids long. This chain's CDR3 is CASLGQGAGGYTF. The CDR3 coding sequence is TGTGCCAGCTTGGGACAGGGGGCTGGTGGCTACACCTTC.

This clonotype was found many times. This chain connects TRBV5-1 to TRBJ2-1; D is ambiguous. Germline CDR1 reads SGHRS; CDR2 reads YFSETQ. V lost 1 base and J lost 7, with 15 bases in between. The CDR3 totals 15 residues. The DNA for the CDR3 is TGCGCCAGCAGCTTGAGACCCAGTGGCACAAATGAGCAGTTCTTC. Translation: CASSLRPSGTNEQFF. The whole variable domain, remainder taken from reference TRBV5-1 and TRBJ2-1, is KAGVTQTPRYLIKTRGQQVTLSCSPISGHRSVSWYQQTPGQGLQFLFEYFSETQRNKGNFPGRFSGRQFSNSRSEMNVSTLELGDSALYLCASSLRPSGTNEQFFGPGTRLTVL.

At least ten counts were recorded for this clonotype. The gene calls are TRBV28 and TRBJ1-3, with a tentative D call TRBD1 (6 bases). Trimming took off 3 bases at V and 2 bases at J, with 8 bases between the two ends. The CDR3 has 14 amino acids. The germline V gene encodes CDR1 MDHEN and CDR2 SYDVKM. The CDR3 spells CASSLGAPGNTIYF. The CDR3 region has the DNA TGTGCCAGCAGTTTGGGGGCGCCTGGAAACACCATATATTTT.

This clonotype was seen a few times. The CDR3: CASSSETPDSPLHF. As DNA, the CDR3 is TGTGCCAGCAGTTCCGAGACACCGGATTCACCCCTCCACTTT. The chain is built from TRBV12-3 or TRBV12-4 and TRBJ1-6, with D hard to call. The CDR3 loop spans 14 amino acids. V lost 4 bases and J lost 8, with 12 bases in between.

This clonotype was observed at least ten times. The chain combines TRBV7-2 with TRBJ1-1; a weak D match, TRBD1 (6 bases). The germline V gene encodes CDR1 SGHTA and CDR2 FQGNSA. V was shortened by 6 bases and J by 10 bases, with 21 bases between the two germline ends. This CDR3 has 14 residues. CDR3 nucleotides: TGTGCCAGCAGTTATAGCACAGGGCTCAGGGGAGCTTTCTTT. Its translation is CASSYSTGLRGAFF.

This clonotype came up many times. The rearrangement links TRBV4-2 to TRBJ2-5, with D perhaps given as TRBD1 or TRBD2 (5 bases each). This CDR3 is built from 14 residues. V lost 4 bases and J 5 bases, leaving 14 bases between the germline ends. Per germline, CDR1 LGHNA and CDR2 YNFKEQ. The CDR3 coding sequence is TGTGCCAGCAGCCGGGATGAGAGGGGCGAGACCCAGTACTTC. Protein: CASSRDERGETQYF.

This clonotype was recorded at least ten times. The chain carries TRBV2 and TRBJ1-2; weak D call: TRBD1 (6 bases). CDR3 length: 15 amino acids. The germline CDR1 and CDR2 sequences are SNHLY and FYNNEI. V was pared by 4 bases and J by 4 bases, with 16 bases between. The CDR3 coding sequence is TGTGCCAGCAGTGCGGACAGTCTCCGCGGCTATGGCTACACCTTC. Its protein product is CASSADSLRGYGYTF. The variable domain in full, completed from reference TRBV2 and TRBJ1-2, reads EPEVTQTPSHQVTQMGQEVILRCVPISNHLYFYWYRQILGQKVEFLVSFYNNEISEKSEIFDDQFSVERPDGSNFTLKIRSTKLEDSAMYFCASSADSLRGYGYTFGSGTRLTVV.

This clonotype was counted at least ten times. CDR3 amino acids: CASSFSSGLSNTEAFF. As DNA, the CDR3 is TGTGCCAGCAGCTTCTCGTCGGGACTTTCGAACACTGAAGCTTTCTTT. V and J are TRBV7-2 and TRBJ1-1; D perhaps matches TRBD1 (5 bases). Germline CDR1 is SGHTA and CDR2 is FQGNSA. Trimming removed 3 bases at V and 1 base at J, with 15 bases between. The CDR3 extends over 16 amino acids. The full variable domain, rest sourced from reference TRBV7-2 and TRBJ1-1, is GAGVSQSPSNKVTEKGKDVELRCDPISGHTALYWYRQSLGQGLEFLIYFQGNSAPDKSGLPSDRFSAERTGGSVSTLTIQRTQQEDSAVYLCASSFSSGLSNTEAFFGQGTRLTVV.

This clonotype was seen ten or more times. This chain joins TRBV5-1 and TRBJ2-3; 7 bases line up with TRBD1. This CDR3 has 15 amino acids. V trimming: 0 bases; J trimming: 3 bases; junction bases outside the gene matches: 4. Germline CDR1 and CDR2: SGHRS and YFSETQ. The CDR3: CASSLVGGGTDTQYF. CDR3 DNA: TGCGCCAGCAGCTTGGTAGGGGGCGGTACAGATACGCAGTATTTT.

In its sample, this clonotype was seen many times. The gene calls are TRBV27 and TRBJ2-5; maybe TRBD2 (6 bases). Germline CDR1 is MNHEY and CDR2 is SMNVEV (reference sequence). Between the trimmed V and J ends, which lost 5 bases and 1 base, there was a span of 14 bases. This CDR3 region has 15 residues. This CDR3 reads CASSGMRGIQETQYF. The CDR3 DNA is TGTGCCAGCAGTGGGATGCGGGGAATCCAAGAGACCCAGTACTTC.

This clonotype was found many times. This chain uses TRBV7-2 with TRBJ1-1; TRBD1 aligns across 11 bases. This CDR3 has 14 residues. CDR1 and CDR2 (germline): SGHTA, FQGNSA. J was trimmed by 4 bases and V by 5 bases; bases with no gene match: 3. In DNA form, the CDR3 reads TGTGCCAGCAGCCTCGGACAGGGGGCCACTGAAGCTTTCTTT. Protein product: CASSLGQGATEAFF.

J is TRBJ2-3 and V is TRBV19; perhaps TRBD2 as D (5 bases). The CDR3 consists of 15 residues. The germline gives CDR1 LNHDA, CDR2 SQIVND (reference sequence). Trimming removed 5 bases at V and 0 bases at J, with 12 bases between. This chain's CDR3 is CASSSTGSSTDTQYF. The CDR3 bases are TGTGCCAGTAGTTCGACGGGGTCTAGCACAGATACGCAGTATTTT.

As regards this clonotype: The junction differs from germline at one of its ends, possibly a read error. The chain couples TRBV29-1 to TRBJ2-5; D possibly corresponds to TRBD2 (5 bases). Germline CDR1 and CDR2: SQVTM and ANQGSEA. This CDR3 comprises 13 residues. The CDR3 sequence: CSVGGCEQETKYF. DNA for the CDR3: TGCAGCGTTGGAGGGTGTGAACAAGAGACCAAGTACTTC.

This clonotype was found many times. The genes are TRBV20-1 and TRBJ2-7; D unclear. V was clipped by 2 bases and J by 2 bases, with 10 bases between them. From germline, CDR1 is DFQATT and CDR2 SNEGSKA (reference sequence). This CDR3 contains 13 residues. The CDR3 DNA sequence: TGCAGTGCTAGACGGGCTGGGACCTACGAGCAGTACTTC. Protein: CSARRAGTYEQYF.

This clonotype was seen ten or more times. The chain uses TRBV14 and TRBJ2-2, with 7 bases fitting TRBD2. Germline values: CDR1 SGHDN, CDR2 FVKESK. Trimming cost V 2 bases and J 3 bases; bases outside gene matches: 6. The CDR3 has 16 residues. CDR3 in amino acids: CASSQLERGDTGELFF. The CDR3 coding sequence is TGTGCCAGCAGCCAACTGGAGCGGGGAGACACCGGGGAGCTGTTTTTT.

Many counts were recorded for this clonotype. This rearrangement joins TRBV7-2 to TRBJ2-3, with 7 bases lining up with TRBD2. J lost 7 bases, V lost 5 bases, and 9 bases had no gene match. The germline V gene has CDR1 SGHTA and CDR2 FQGNSA. The CDR3 is 14 residues long. The CDR3 spells CASSNGPGTNTQYF. The CDR3 DNA reads TGTGCCAGCAGCAATGGACCAGGGACTAATACGCAGTATTTT.